Listed below are T cell receptor beta chains from one sample, sequenced in a study of neurological immune-mediated disorders. TCRdb reprocessed the 5' RACE reads via MiXCR and lists one record per CDR3 protein. The sample includes roughly 36,000 distinct CDR3 sequences, roughly 14% of them seen just once. Sequenced: PBMCs. Every receptor here comes from a woman in her 50s with HTLV-1-associated myelopathy (HAM/TSP). Both conserved end residues are part of each CDR3. D genes are given only for firm matches. The size entry is marked missing in some rows and otherwise reads once, few, many or a size class.

size,V,J,D,CDR3,DNA
many,TRBV6-1,TRBJ1-6,-,CASSEILVTLHF,TGTGCCAGCAGTGAAATATTAGTGACCCTCCACTTT
many,TRBV20-1,TRBJ1-4,-,CSAPILGINEKLFF,TGCAGTGCTCCAATCTTGGGGATTAATGAAAAACTGTTTTTT
many,TRBV12-3/TRBV12-4,TRBJ1-6,-,CASSLAAGQRGLQSPLHF,TGTGCCAGCAGTTTAGCGGCCGGACAGCGCGGGTTACAATCACCCCTCCACTTT
many,TRBV7-2,TRBJ2-7,TRBD1,CASSGATGSSYEQYF,TGTGCCAGCAGCGGGGCGACAGGGAGCTCCTACGAGCAGTACTTC
-,TRBV5-1,TRBJ1-2,TRBD1,CASSLASGGNYGYTF,TGCGCCAGCAGCTTGGCTTCAGGGGGAAACTATGGCTACACCTTC
many,TRBV7-2,TRBJ2-7,-,CASSLQGNREQYF,TGTGCCAGCAGCTTACAGGGTAACCGCGAGCAGTACTTC
many,TRBV10-3,TRBJ2-6,-,CAISSTRDSSGANVLTF,TGTGCCATCAGTTCGACGAGAGATAGCTCTGGGGCCAACGTCCTGACTTTC
once,TRBV15,TRBJ2-1,TRBD1,CATSPPGQGSYEKFF,TGTGCCACCAGCCCGCCGGGACAGGGCTCCTACGAGAAGTTCTTC
-,TRBV7-3,TRBJ1-1,-,CASILNPNTEAFF,TGTGCTAGCATCTTAAACCCGAACACTGAAGCTTTCTTT
-,TRBV18,TRBJ2-6,-,CASSPMSLSGANVLTF,TGTGCCAGCTCACCAATGAGTCTCTCTGGGGCCAACGTCCTGACTTTC
many,TRBV6-5,TRBJ2-2,TRBD2,CASSYSSGSNTGELFF,TGTGCCAGCAGTTACTCTAGCGGGTCGAACACCGGGGAGCTGTTTTTT
-,TRBV10-3,TRBJ1-3,-,CAISSSGNTIYF,TGTGCCATCAGTTCGTCTGGAAACACCATATATTTT
medium-sized,TRBV29-1,TRBJ2-7,-,CSVAGSVSLYEQYF,TGCAGCGTTGCGGGCAGCGTGAGCCTCTACGAGCAGTACTTC
many,TRBV6-1,TRBJ2-7,TRBD2,CASSVVLADYEQYF,TGTGCCAGCAGTGTGGTACTAGCGGATTACGAGCAGTACTTC
few,TRBV5-6,TRBJ2-6,TRBD1,CASSFPDRGLGANVLTF,TGTGCCAGCAGCTTTCCGGACAGGGGGCTTGGGGCCAACGTCCTGACTTTC
many,TRBV7-2,TRBJ2-1,-,CASSLRGAGSFYNEQFF,TGTGCCAGCAGCTTAAGAGGGGCTGGAAGCTTCTACAATGAGCAGTTCTTC
many,TRBV20-1,TRBJ2-7,TRBD1,CSAFGQGVYEQYF,TGCAGTGCCTTCGGACAGGGGGTCTACGAGCAGTACTTC
-,TRBV12-3/TRBV12-4,TRBJ1-5,-,CASRLRRAVNEPQHF,TGTGCCAGCAGATTAAGGAGAGCGGTTAATGAGCCCCAGCATTTT
many,TRBV5-1,TRBJ1-2,TRBD1,CASSFSTGVDGYTF,TGCGCCAGCAGCTTCTCTACAGGGGTCGATGGCTACACCTTC
many,TRBV5-1,TRBJ2-2,-,CASSDVASGTGELFF,TGCGCCAGCAGCGACGTGGCCTCGGGCACCGGGGAGCTGTTTTTT
many,TRBV3-1,TRBJ1-1,-,CASSPHKNTEAFF,TGTGCCAGCAGCCCACACAAGAACACTGAAGCTTTCTTT
many,TRBV6-2/TRBV6-3,TRBJ1-1,-,CASSYRVGTEAFF,TGTGCCAGCAGTTACAGGGTCGGCACTGAAGCTTTCTTT
once,TRBV20-1,TRBJ1-5,-,CSARLSGNHPQHF,TGCAGTGCTAGACTATCGGGCAATCATCCCCAGCATTTT
few,TRBV24-1,TRBJ2-1,TRBD2,CATSASGGPYNEQFF,TGTGCCACCAGTGCCTCGGGGGGGCCCTACAATGAGCAGTTCTTC
many,TRBV10-3,TRBJ2-3,TRBD2,CAISAGLAGEDTQYF,TGTGCCATCTCCGCTGGGCTAGCGGGGGAAGATACGCAGTATTTT
many,TRBV5-1,TRBJ2-1,-,CASSFISSSSYNEQFF,TGCGCCAGCAGCTTTATATCATCAAGCTCCTACAATGAGCAGTTCTTC
many,TRBV7-2,TRBJ1-2,TRBD1,CASSFGGGAHGYTF,TGTGCCAGCAGCTTCGGAGGGGGCGCGCATGGCTACACCTTC
-,TRBV7-9,TRBJ2-1,-,CANKRPGEGHEQFF,TGTGCCAACAAGAGACCGGGAGAAGGGCATGAGCAGTTCTTC
many,TRBV10-3,TRBJ2-1,TRBD2,CAISGTSGKYNEQFF,TGTGCCATCAGTGGGACTAGCGGGAAGTACAATGAGCAGTTCTTC
-,TRBV5-1,TRBJ2-1,-,CASSPRNYNEQFF,TGCGCCAGCAGCCCGCGAAATTACAATGAGCAGTTCTTC
many,TRBV6-5,TRBJ1-5,-,CASSRGISNQPQHF,TGTGCCAGCAGCCGGGGCATTAGCAATCAGCCCCAGCATTTT
-,TRBV2,TRBJ2-1,TRBD1,CASSEWTGAYNEQFF,TGTGCCAGCAGTGAATGGACAGGGGCGTACAATGAGCAGTTCTTC
many,TRBV7-2,TRBJ1-3,-,CASSLAYSGVGNTIYF,TGTGCCAGCAGCTTGGCTTATTCAGGGGTCGGGAACACCATATATTTT
many,TRBV5-6,TRBJ2-2,-,CASSPGQHTGELFF,TGTGCCAGCAGCCCAGGACAGCACACCGGGGAGCTGTTTTTT
many,TRBV2,TRBJ2-1,-,CASSRAGWRGDYNEQFF,TGTGCCAGCAGTAGGGCCGGCTGGCGGGGCGATTACAATGAGCAGTTCTTC